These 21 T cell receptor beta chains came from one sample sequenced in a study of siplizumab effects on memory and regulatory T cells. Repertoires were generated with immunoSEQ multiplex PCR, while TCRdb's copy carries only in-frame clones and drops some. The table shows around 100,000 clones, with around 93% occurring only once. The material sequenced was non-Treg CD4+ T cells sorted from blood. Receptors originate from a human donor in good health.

CDR3 in DNA: TGTGCCAGCACAAGGTGGGGGTCCACCGGGGAGCTGTTTTTT. Encoded protein: CASTRWGSTGELFF. The chain couples TRBV7-2 to TRBJ2-2; D possibly matches TRBD1 or TRBD2 (5 bases each). Trimming removed 7 bases from V and 4 bases from J, with 13 bases in between. The CDR3 has 14 residues. Per germline, CDR1 SGHTA and CDR2 FQGNSA. Full variable domain (rest looked up from reference TRBV7-2 and TRBJ2-2): GAGVSQSPSNKVTEKGKDVELRCDPISGHTALYWYRQSLGQGLEFLIYFQGNSAPDKSGLPSDRFSAERTGGSVSTLTIQRTQQEDSAVYLCASTRWGSTGELFFGEGSRLTVL.

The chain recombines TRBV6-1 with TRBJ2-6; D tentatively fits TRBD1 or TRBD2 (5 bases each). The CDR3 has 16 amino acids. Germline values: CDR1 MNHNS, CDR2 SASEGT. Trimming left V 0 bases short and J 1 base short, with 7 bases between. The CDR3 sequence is CASSEARGSGANVLTF. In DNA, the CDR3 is TGTGCCAGCAGTGAAGCGAGGGGATCTGGGGCCAACGTCCTGACTTTC.

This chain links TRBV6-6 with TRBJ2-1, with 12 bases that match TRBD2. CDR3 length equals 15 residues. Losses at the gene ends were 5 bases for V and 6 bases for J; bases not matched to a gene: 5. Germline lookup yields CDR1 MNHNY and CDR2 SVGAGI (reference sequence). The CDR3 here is CASSRPSGRANEQFF. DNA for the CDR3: TGTGCCAGCAGTCGACCTAGCGGGAGGGCCAATGAGCAGTTCTTC.

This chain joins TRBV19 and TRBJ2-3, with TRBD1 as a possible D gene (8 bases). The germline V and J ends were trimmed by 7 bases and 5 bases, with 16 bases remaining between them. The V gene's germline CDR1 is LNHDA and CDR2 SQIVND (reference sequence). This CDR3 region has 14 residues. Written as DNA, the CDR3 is TGTGCCAGTACCATACAGGGGGGGAGAGATACGCAGTATTTT. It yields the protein CASTIQGGRDTQYF.

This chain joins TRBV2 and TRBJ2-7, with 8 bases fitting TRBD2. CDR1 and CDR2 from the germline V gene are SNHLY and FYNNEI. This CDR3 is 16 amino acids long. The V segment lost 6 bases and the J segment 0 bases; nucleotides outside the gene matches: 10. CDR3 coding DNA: TGTGCCAGCAGAGCCGGGAGCGGGAGAAGCTCCTACGAGCAGTACTTC. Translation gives CASRAGSGRSSYEQYF.

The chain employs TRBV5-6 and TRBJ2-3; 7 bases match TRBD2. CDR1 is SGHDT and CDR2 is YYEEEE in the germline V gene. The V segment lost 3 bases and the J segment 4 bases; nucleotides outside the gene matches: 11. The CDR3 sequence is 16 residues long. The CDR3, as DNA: TGTGCCAGCAGCTCTGGACTAGATTTTATGGCAGATACGCAGTATTTT. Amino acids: CASSSGLDFMADTQYF.

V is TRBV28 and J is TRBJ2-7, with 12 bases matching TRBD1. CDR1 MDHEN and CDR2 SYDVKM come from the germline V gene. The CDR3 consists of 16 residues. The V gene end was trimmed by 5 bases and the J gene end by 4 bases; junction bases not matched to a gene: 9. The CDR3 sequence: CASSRLTGQGAYEQYF. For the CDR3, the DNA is TGTGCCAGCAGTCGCCTGACGGGACAGGGGGCTTACGAGCAGTACTTC.

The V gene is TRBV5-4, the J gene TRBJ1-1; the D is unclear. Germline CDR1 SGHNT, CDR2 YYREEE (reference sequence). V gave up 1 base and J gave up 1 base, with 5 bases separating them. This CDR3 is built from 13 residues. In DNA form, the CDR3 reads TGTGCCAGCAGCTTGATCGGGAACACTGAAGCTTTCTTT. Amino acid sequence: CASSLIGNTEAFF. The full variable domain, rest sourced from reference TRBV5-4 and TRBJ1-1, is ETGVTQSPTHLIKTRGQQVTLRCSSQSGHNTVSWYQQALGQGPQFIFQYYREEENGRGNFPPRFSGLQFPNYSSELNVNALELDDSALYLCASSLIGNTEAFFGQGTRLTVV.

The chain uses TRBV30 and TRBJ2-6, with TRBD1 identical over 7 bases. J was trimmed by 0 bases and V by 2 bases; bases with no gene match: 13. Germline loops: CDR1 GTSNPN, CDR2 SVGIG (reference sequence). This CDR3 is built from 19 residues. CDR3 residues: CAWSPPPTGFLSGANVLTF. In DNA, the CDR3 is TGTGCCTGGAGTCCACCCCCGACAGGGTTCCTCTCTGGGGCCAACGTCCTGACTTTC.

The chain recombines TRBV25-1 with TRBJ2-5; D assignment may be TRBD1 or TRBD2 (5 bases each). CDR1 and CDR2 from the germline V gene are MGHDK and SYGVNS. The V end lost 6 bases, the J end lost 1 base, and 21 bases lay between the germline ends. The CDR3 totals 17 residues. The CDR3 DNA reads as TGTGCCAGCAGGTCAAGGAAGAGGGCAGGGCCCCAAGAGACCCAGTACTTC. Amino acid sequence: CASRSRKRAGPQETQYF. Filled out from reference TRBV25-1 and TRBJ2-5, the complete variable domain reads EADIYQTPRYLVIGTGKKITLECSQTMGHDKMYWYQQDPGMELHLIHYSYGVNSTEKGDLSSESTVSRIRTEHFPLTLESARPSHTSQYLCASRSRKRAGPQETQYFGPGTRLLVL.

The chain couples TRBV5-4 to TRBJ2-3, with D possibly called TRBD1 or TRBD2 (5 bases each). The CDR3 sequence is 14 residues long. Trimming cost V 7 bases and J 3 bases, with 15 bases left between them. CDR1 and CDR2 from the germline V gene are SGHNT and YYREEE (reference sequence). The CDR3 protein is CASGGEWSTDTQYF. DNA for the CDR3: TGTGCCAGCGGGGGAGAATGGTCGACAGATACGCAGTATTTT.

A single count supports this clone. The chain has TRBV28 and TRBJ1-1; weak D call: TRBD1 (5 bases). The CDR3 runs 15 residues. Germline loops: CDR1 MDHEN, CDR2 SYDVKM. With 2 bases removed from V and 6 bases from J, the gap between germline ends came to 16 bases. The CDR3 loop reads CASSLAGGVWAEAFF. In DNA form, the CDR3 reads TGTGCCAGCAGTTTAGCCGGGGGGGTCTGGGCTGAAGCTTTCTTT.

DNA for the CDR3: TGCAGCGTTGGAAACTATGGCTACACCTTC. Translation: CSVGNYGYTF. The chain has TRBV29-1 and TRBJ1-2; no definite D call. The CDR3 sequence is 10 residues long. V gave up 4 bases and J gave up 2 bases, with 2 bases separating them. Germline CDR1 and CDR2: SQVTM and ANQGSEA.

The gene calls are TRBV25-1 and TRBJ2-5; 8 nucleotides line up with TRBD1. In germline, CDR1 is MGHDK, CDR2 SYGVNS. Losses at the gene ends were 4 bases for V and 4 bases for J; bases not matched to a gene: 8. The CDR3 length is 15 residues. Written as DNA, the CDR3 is TGTGCCAGCAGTGGCGGGACAGGTTTGGGAGAGACCCAGTACTTC. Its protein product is CASSGGTGLGETQYF.

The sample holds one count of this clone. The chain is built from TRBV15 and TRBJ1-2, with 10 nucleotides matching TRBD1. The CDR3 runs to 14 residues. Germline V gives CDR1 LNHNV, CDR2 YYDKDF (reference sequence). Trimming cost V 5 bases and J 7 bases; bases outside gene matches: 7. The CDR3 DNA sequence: TGTGCCACCAGCGGTCAGACAGGGGGCTTTGGCTACACCTTC. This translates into CATSGQTGGFGYTF.

DNA of the CDR3: TGTGCCAGCAGCTATGGGACCCAGTACTTC. Protein sequence: CASSYGTQYF. V is TRBV2 and J is TRBJ2-5; no definite D call. The V gene lost 6 bases and the J gene lost 7 bases, with 6 bases spanning the gap. The CDR3 spans 10 residues. CDR1 is SNHLY, CDR2 FYNNEI, per germline.

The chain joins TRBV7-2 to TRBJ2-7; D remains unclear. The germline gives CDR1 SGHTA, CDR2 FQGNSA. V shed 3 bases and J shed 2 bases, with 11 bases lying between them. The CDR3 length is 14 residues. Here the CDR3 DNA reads TGTGCCAGCAGCTTGCAGCTCACCACCTACGAGCAGTACTTC. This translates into CASSLQLTTYEQYF.

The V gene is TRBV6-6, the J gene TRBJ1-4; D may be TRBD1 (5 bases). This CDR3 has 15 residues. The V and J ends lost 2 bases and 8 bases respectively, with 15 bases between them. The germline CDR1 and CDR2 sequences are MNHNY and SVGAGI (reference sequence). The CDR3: CASSYVGQGLEKLFF. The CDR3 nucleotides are TGTGCCAGCAGTTACGTCGGTCAGGGACTGGAAAAACTGTTTTTT.

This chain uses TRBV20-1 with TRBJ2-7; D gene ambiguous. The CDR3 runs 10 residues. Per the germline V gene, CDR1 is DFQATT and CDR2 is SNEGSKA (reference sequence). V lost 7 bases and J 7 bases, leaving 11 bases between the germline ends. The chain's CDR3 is CSVRADEQYF. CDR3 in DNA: TGCAGTGTCCGGGCGGATGAGCAGTACTTC.

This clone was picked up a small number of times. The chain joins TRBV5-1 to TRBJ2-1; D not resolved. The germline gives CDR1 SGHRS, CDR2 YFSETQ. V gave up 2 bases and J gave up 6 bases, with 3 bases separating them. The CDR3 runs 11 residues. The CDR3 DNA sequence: TGCGCCAGCAGCTTAAGCAATGAGCAGTTCTTC. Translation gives CASSLSNEQFF.

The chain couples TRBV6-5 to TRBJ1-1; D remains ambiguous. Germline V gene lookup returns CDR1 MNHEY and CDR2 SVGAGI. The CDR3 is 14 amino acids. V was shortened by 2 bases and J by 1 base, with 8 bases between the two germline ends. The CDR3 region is CASSYGAANTEAFF. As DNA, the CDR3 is TGTGCCAGCAGTTACGGCGCGGCGAACACTGAAGCTTTCTTT.